The T cell receptor beta chain described here comes from a study of cytomegalovirus exposure and HLA in healthy donors (dated by TCRdb to 2017 to 2019). At the level of the whole study: According to an earlier analysis of 587 of the donors, about 179 million T cells yielded over 90 million unique TCR beta sequences and about 300 Gb of sequence data. Alongside the repertoire data, information on donor age, sex, ethnicity and CMV serostatus was compiled. A handful of DR-DQ haplotypes were handled as single units for association and clustering because linkage in the cohort was strong. In addition to the first cohort of 666 subjects, a separate validation cohort of approximately 110 different subjects was used. HLA typing included class I and class II loci at four-digit resolution. To predict cytomegalovirus infection status, the study brought together high-throughput TCR immunosequencing, statistical association of individual TCRs with disease status, and machine learning. Of the 300 to 450 genotyped donors, 81% fell in the genetic ancestry cluster associated with self-reported Caucasian donors. In an earlier analysis of several hundred of the donors, high-throughput TCR beta sequencing was used to judge whether each TCR beta V gene segment behaved as functional or pseudogenic. The number of typed donors differed by locus: roughly 620-640 for A, B, C, DRB1 and DQB1; 500 to 550 for DQA1; some 610 for DPA1; and roughly 450 for DPB1. In a later analysis, previously published TCR beta repertoires from 666 donors were re-analyzed and high-resolution HLA genotyping was added so that TCR occurrence patterns could be studied. Rather than using new phenotypic data, the later analysis identified candidate immune exposures from TCR beta sequences and from how often those sequences occurred across donors. On average, roughly 240,000 unique TCR beta nucleotide sequences were sequenced per donor among roughly 430 genotyped donors of the cohort, with 15% to 20% of those sequences being non-productive. The study aimed to test whether signatures of past pathogen exposure could be identified by cataloging public T cell receptors. An early release that covered about 600 HLA-typed donors contained approximately 290 gigabases of sequencing data and 85 million to 100 million unique TCR sequences. The study used immunosequencing to profile the T cell repertoires of several hundred subjects and linked those repertoires to cytomegalovirus serostatus. Every discovery cohort repertoire had been produced on one sequencing platform. A later genetic analysis used genome-wide SNP genotypes for about three fifths of the 666 donors, treating that subset as a discovery cohort. The study at large found these results: In a later analysis, most CMV-associated TCR beta chains were found to appear HLA-restricted, with HLA associations seemingly driven largely by CMV exposure. A further reported finding was that TCR beta sequences accurately predicted the HLA-A and HLA-B alleles for most subjects in the first cohort. Broadly in line with IMGT annotations, most TCR beta V segments showed up in productive rearrangements about 87% or about 30% of the time in an earlier analysis of 587 of the donors. Several of the top co-occurrence clusters appeared to be linked to parvovirus B19, influenza, CMV and Epstein-Barr virus, according to a later analysis. Because some donors lacked HLA typing at each locus, the association tests relied only on the typed subset. According to the authors, the approach could potentially be generalized to other disease states and immunological phenotypes. Presence/absence analyses assumed roughly uniform sequencing depth across donors, an assumption that may not hold. In a later analysis, 15,000 to 20,000 TCR beta sequences were associated with specific HLA alleles at a false discovery rate of 0.05. In vitro tests confirmed that a few of the cytomegalovirus-associated TCR beta chains recognize cytomegalovirus antigens. Linkage disequilibrium might explain the correlated functional status among segregating V segments, but an unknown experimental factor could not be ruled out. The study listed 164 TCR beta chains as associated with cytomegalovirus. When HLA alleles, especially DR and DQ, strongly co-occurred, TCR associations were difficult to assign to individual alleles. Because counts were too low, more than 15 rarely observed V segments, including chromosome 9 orphons, were left out of the earlier analysis of several hundred of the donors. In a later analysis, HLA-associated TCR beta chains were found to be more clonally expanded and to have lower generation probabilities than equally common non-associated chains. A cluster of highly shared sequence variants was judged likely to represent a technical artifact of the sequencing pipeline. In both the original and validation cohorts, the classifier was reported to diagnose cytomegalovirus status with high specificity and sensitivity. An association between a missense DCLRE1C variant and V-gene and J-gene trimming of TCR beta chains was found in a later genetic analysis and replicated in an independent cohort. Most TCR sequences were seen in very few donors, while some public TCRs were found in many individuals. CMV serostatus was the only immune exposure information available for the cohort. This cohort had only TCR beta chains sequenced, and the lack of alpha or paired-chain data limited which features could be detected. A later genetic analysis reported fewer N-insertions in productive TCRs among donors in an Asian-associated ancestry cluster than the roughly 700-donor mean. In a later analysis, TCR association rates were found to vary across HLA loci, with the most associated TCRs seen for DRB1 alleles and the fewest for HLA-C alleles. Some IMGT-functional V segments, including TRBV6-2 and TRBV6-3, could not be distinguished by the 87-base-pair reads and were therefore excluded.

Concerning this clone: This receptor's antigen is unknown. Per-base quality was not reported, and no clone a single base away is much larger than it.

V lost 0 bases and J lost 1 base; the stretch between them is 13 bases long. The germline V gene supplies CDR1 SGDLS and CDR2 YYNGEE. Reading from cysteine to phenylalanine, the CDR3 counts 16 amino acids. Only the CDR3 portion is preserved as DNA: 48 bases, with reading frame beginning at the first base. The cohort comprised more than 550 healthy bone marrow donors. All cohort members were sampled while nominally healthy, although unrecorded immune exposures were likely present. The donor tested CMV seronegative, placing the donor among the 350 to 400 seronegative members of the cohort. A peripheral blood sample was collected from each donor, and TCR beta sequencing was performed on peripheral blood mononuclear cells. Genomic DNA extraction from the blood cell samples was performed with the Qiagen DNeasy Blood Extraction Kit. Libraries were prepared through the immunoSEQ multiplex PCR assay. A mixture of 60 forward primers for TCR Vbeta segments and 13 reverse primers for TCR Jbeta segments was used in the multiplex PCR. The CDR3 region of rearranged TCR beta genes was amplified from genomic DNA by a multiplex PCR assay. Amplified TCR beta libraries were sequenced as 87-base-pair reads on the Illumina HiSeq System. The paper's processing steps were these. A later analysis counted around 72 million unique TCR beta chains across the 550 to 800 repertoires, and some 11 million of these chains were shared by at least two donors. To remove PCR and sequencing errors, raw reads were error-corrected and collapsed into unique sequences using a nearest-neighbor algorithm that merged closely related sequences. V, D and J gene segments were assigned by aligning CDR3 sequences to IMGT reference sequences. For a sequence to be retained, a match of at least six nucleotides to both a V gene segment and a J gene segment was required. Rearrangements were classified as productive when the CDR3 lacked stop codons and remained in frame with V and J, and all other rearrangements were classified as non-productive. Following IMGT convention, CDR3 was defined as the stretch from the second conserved V-encoded cysteine up to the conserved J-encoded phenylalanine. The earlier analysis of about 590 of the donors excluded sequences that lacked an unambiguous match to a single V gene segment. In an earlier analysis of about 590 of the donors, a V segment was called functional when productive rearrangements were above 56.7%, and segregating when the standard deviation between donors exceeded 5%. A statistical classification framework was built for diagnosing cytomegalovirus status from the catalog of TCR beta chain sequences. V and J gene assignment, in a later analysis, came from comparing TCR nucleotide sequences with IMGT/GENE-DB human TR gene sequences. Using the TCRdist pipeline, a later analysis assigned CDR3 sequences along with most-parsimonious VDJ recombination scenarios. In a later analysis, each TCR beta chain was defined by its CDR3 amino acid sequence together with its V-gene family, and reads lacking a unique V-gene family were excluded. As a way to deal with suspected cross-contamination and a sequencing artifact, a later analysis dropped 640 or so nucleotide sequences that were highly shared and had low generation probability. In a later analysis, a clonal expansion index for each public chain was calculated from normalized within-repertoire ranks of inferred template counts. A later analysis computed generation probabilities with a VDJ recombination model fitted to out-of-frame rearrangements, and checked the results against IGoR. In a later analysis, hypergeometric tests were used to score TCR-TCR, TCR-HLA and TCR-CMV co-occurrence, with a repertoire-size bias correction applied to TCR pairs. In a later analysis, false discovery rates were estimated by permuting HLA or CMV assignments 20 times. A later analysis grouped co-occurring TCRs with DBSCAN, adding TCRdist sequence similarity when clustering within HLA-allele-positive subsets. Repertoires with fewer than 30,000 or more than 120,000 public chains were left out of co-occurrence clustering, as were about 5 repertoires with anomalous nucleotide sharing. In its TCRdb copy, this immuneACCESS table keeps in-frame sequences only and misses some clones. Where compared with another copy, unresolved V genes explain less than half of these, and the others have no known cause. That table gives V, J and clone size, and the DNA gave D and trimming. The sample table shows 100,000 to 130,000 clones, and around three quarters are seen once. The ten biggest clones cover around 7.4% of the sample.

Here the chain combines TRBV9 and TRBJ1-2; perhaps TRBD1 is the D gene, with 6 bases matching. The sequenced sample consisted of PBMCs. The origin of this receptor is a man under 40 in good health and CMV-seronegative. The nucleotide sequence is given as TGTGCCAGCAGCGTAGCAAGGGACACGCATAACTATGGCTACACCTTC. Its coded protein is CASSVARDTHNYGYTF.